The rows below give T cell receptor beta chains drawn from one sample of a study of OX40 agonist ivuxolimab in advanced cancers. Clones were sequenced by immunoSEQ multiplex PCR, and TCRdb holds only the in-frame ones, with some missing. In the table there are roughly 76,000 clones, about 93% of which are singletons. The source was CD4+ or CD8+ T cells sorted from blood, collected in a trial of the OX40 agonist ivuxolimab. These receptors came from an adult with an advanced solid tumor such as melanoma, head and neck, liver or kidney cancer. The conserved cysteine and the conserved F or W are not part of the CDR3 here.

V	J	CDR3
TRBV27	TRBJ2-7	ASSQNSYEQY
TRBV25-1	TRBJ2-1	ASRKESSYNEQF
TRBV7-9	TRBJ2-7	ASSLEGGTGNPYEQY
TRBV6-5	TRBJ1-6	ASSYIGSPLH
TRBV19	TRBJ2-1	ASSFGASYNEQF
TRBV7-3	TRBJ2-3	ASSPWGGSSPNTQY
TRBV6-4	TRBJ2-6	ASSDSQNSGANVLT
TRBV7-9	TRBJ2-7	ASSYSSGSYEQY
TRBV28	TRBJ2-2	ASSFEGAGELF
TRBV19	TRBJ2-4	ASSWGLAGGDKNIQY
TRBV7-2	TRBJ2-1	ASSLGSSGGFNEQF
TRBV5-1	TRBJ2-3	ASSLVAGLTDTQY
TRBV11-1	TRBJ1-4	ASSPSGRGREKLF
TRBV9	TRBJ2-3	ASSARQGTRDTQY
TRBV27	TRBJ2-3	ASSSYYQVTSTDTQY
TRBV4-2	TRBJ2-7	ASRPGQGEQY
TRBV7-9	TRBJ1-1	ASFGGTEAF
TRBV19	TRBJ2-3	ASSFPQGSEADTQY
TRBV7-2	TRBJ2-7	ASSLFVGNYEQY
TRBV5-6	TRBJ2-2	ASSPGLDPGELF
TRBV7-9	TRBJ1-2	ASSLDAPLPGYT
TRBV7-9	TRBJ2-7	ASSSPIADQQY
TRBV19	TRBJ2-7	ASSPGHLVYEQY
TRBV9	TRBJ2-7	ASSVAGTGMYEQY
TRBV6-5	TRBJ2-7	ASSYSQGHLSYEQY
TRBV27	TRBJ1-6	ASSFLAYNSPLH
TRBV6-5	TRBJ1-5	ASSPGQGGQPQH
TRBV27	TRBJ2-1	ASSWTGQNEQF
TRBV19	TRBJ2-7	ASSIGRPDVHEQY
TRBV5-4	TRBJ1-2	ASSLLGTQRGGYT